The sample holds a few counts of the clone carrying this T cell receptor beta chain. Both iRepertoire HTBI primers and Arm-PCR of CDR3 regions were used to build the TCR beta libraries. TCRdb re-called the multiplex PCR reads with MiXCR, one entry per CDR3 protein. This table holds hundreds of thousands of distinct CDR3 sequences, less than 20% found once. The sample originates from a study of regulatory T cells in long-lasting Graves disease. Time point reported: persistent/refractory GD, antithyroid drugs over 5 years with positive TRAb. PBMCs provided the RNA from which the TCR library was made. The germline CDR1 and CDR2 sequences are MNHNS and SASEGT. This CDR3 has 16 residues. Trimming took off 6 bases at V and 3 bases at J, with 21 bases between the two ends.

This material consisted of peripheral blood mononuclear cells (PBMCs), taken when the disease was refractory, from a patient treated with antithyroid drugs. V gene TRBV6-1 combines with J gene TRBJ2-7, with D perhaps matching TRBD2 (6 bases). The sequence came from a female donor with Graves disease. As DNA, the CDR3 is TGTGCCAGCAGCCGCAAAGGAGGGCGGGGCCTCTACGAGCAGTACTTC. This gives the protein CASSRKGGRGLYEQYF.